The T cell receptor beta chain under discussion was sequenced for a study of control samples from healthy donors and cancer patients. Sequencing was performed with immunoSEQ multiplex PCR; in TCRdb, only in-frame clones are kept and a portion is missing. The table lists 130,000 or so clones, approximately 94% of them singletons. Trimming left V 2 bases short and J 8 bases short, with 6 bases between. The CDR3 is 11 residues long. Germline CDR1 reads ENHRY; CDR2 reads SYGVKD. Source material: blood. V usage is TRBV10-3 and J usage is TRBJ1-1; D is undetermined. The receptor was isolated from a middle-aged man in good health. The CDR3 region has the DNA TGTGCCATCAGTGAGGGGAGAGAAGCTTTCTTT. Its translation is CAISEGREAFF.